The entry that follows covers one T cell receptor (beta chain) sequence. Its specificity is not known. Time point denoted: sample taken at primary tumor resection. Tumor, nontumor lung or frozen PBMC supplied whole RNA that was sequenced unsorted. Samples were donated by 72 untreated early-stage non-small cell lung cancer patients. The study tagged each TCR cDNA molecule with a unique molecular identifier. TCRdb re-analysed the 5' RACE reads in MiXCR, keeping a single row per CDR3 protein. Of about 92,000 distinct CDR3 sequences in the sample, approximately 12% were seen once. The data are from a study of spatial heterogeneity in lung cancer. Study at large: As counted in raw reads, each unique TCR and UMI combination appeared more than ten times on average. Study-level results: Detection of ubiquitous tumor TCRs in blood was higher at resection than follow-up.

CDR3 length equals 16 residues. V shed 5 bases and J 1 base; nucleotides not matched to a gene: 5. From germline, CDR1 is MDHEN and CDR2 SYDVKM. The clonotype comes from a male donor with early-stage non-small cell lung cancer. The chain carries TRBV28 and TRBJ1-5; TRBD1 agrees at 10 bases. Here the sequenced sample was PBMCs, taken at surgery. DNA of the CDR3: TGTGCCAGCAGTGCCGGGACAGGGGTGAGCAATCAGCCCCAGCATTTT. This translates into CASSAGTGVSNQPQHF. Looking up the rest from reference TRBV28 and TRBJ1-5 gives the full variable domain: DVKVTQSSRYLVKRTGEKVFLECVQDMDHENMFWYRQDPGLGLRLIYFSYDVKMKEKGDIPEGYSVSREKKERFSLILESASTNQTSMYLCASSAGTGVSNQPQHFGDGTRLSIL.